Reported below is one TCR beta chain. Only in-frame clones appear in the TCRdb table, and some are missing; sequencing was by immunoSEQ multiplex PCR. The top ten clones hold around 0.83% of a sample with under 150,000 clones, 90% of them seen once. J was trimmed by 8 bases and V by 4 bases; bases with no gene match: 5. The V gene's germline CDR1 is SGDLS and CDR2 YYNGEE. CDR3 length: 15 amino acids. The sample belongs to a study of T cell clones after liver transplantation. The wider study: Post-transplant blood was tracked for graft-donor-reactive T cell clones identified in a pre-transplant mixed lymphocyte reaction. Without induction therapy, subjects received standard immunosuppression until 12-24 months post-transplant. As an antigen-independent comparator, third-party-reactive TCRbeta sequences came from pre-transplant mixed lymphocyte reactions.

Unstimulated PBMCs were sorted into CD3+CD4+ and CD3+CD8+ populations. Sequences were derived from CD4+ T cells from blood, sampled 12 months after liver transplant. The gene calls are TRBV9 and TRBJ2-1, with TRBD2 identical over 14 bases. The receptor was isolated from a human patient who received a liver transplant. The graft donor may be the source of some T cells. As DNA, the CDR3 is TGTGCCAGCAGCCCGGCGGGACTAGCGGGAGATGAGCAGTTCTTC. It specifies CASSPAGLAGDEQFF.